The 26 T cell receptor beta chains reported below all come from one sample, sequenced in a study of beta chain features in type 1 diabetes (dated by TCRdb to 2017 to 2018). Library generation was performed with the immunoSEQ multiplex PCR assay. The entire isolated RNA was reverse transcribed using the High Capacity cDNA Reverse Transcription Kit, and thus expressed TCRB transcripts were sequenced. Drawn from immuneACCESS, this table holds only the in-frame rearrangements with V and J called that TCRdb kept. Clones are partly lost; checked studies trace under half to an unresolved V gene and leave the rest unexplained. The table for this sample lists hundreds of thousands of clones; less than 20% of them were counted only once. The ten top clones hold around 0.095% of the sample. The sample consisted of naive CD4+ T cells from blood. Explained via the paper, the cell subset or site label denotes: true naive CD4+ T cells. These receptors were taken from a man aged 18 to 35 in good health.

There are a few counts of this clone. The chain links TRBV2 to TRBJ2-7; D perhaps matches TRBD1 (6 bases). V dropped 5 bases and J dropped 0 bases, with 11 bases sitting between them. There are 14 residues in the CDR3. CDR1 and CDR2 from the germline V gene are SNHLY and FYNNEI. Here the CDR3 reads CASSHRVHSYEQYF. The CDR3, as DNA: TGTGCCAGCAGTCACAGGGTACACTCCTACGAGCAGTACTTC.

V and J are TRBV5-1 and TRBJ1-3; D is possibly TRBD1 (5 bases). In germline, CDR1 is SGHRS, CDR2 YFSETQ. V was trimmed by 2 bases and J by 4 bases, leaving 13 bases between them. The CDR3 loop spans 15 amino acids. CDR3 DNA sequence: TGCGCCAGCAGCTTTGGGGGAACCCCCGGAAACACCATATATTTT. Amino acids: CASSFGGTPGNTIYF.

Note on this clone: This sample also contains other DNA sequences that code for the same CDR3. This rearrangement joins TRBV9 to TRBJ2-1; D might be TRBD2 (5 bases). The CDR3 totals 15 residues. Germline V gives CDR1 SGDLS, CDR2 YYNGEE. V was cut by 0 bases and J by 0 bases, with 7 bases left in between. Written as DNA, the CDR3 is TGTGCCAGCAGCGTAGGAGGGAACTCCTACAATGAGCAGTTCTTC. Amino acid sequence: CASSVGGNSYNEQFF.

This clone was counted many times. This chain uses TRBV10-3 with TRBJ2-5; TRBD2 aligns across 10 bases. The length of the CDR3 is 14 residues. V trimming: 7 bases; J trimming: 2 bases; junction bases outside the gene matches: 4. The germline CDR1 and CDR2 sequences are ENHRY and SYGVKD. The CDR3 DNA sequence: TGTGCCATCAATCAGCGGGAGGGGCAAGAGACCCAGTACTTC. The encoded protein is CAINQREGQETQYF.

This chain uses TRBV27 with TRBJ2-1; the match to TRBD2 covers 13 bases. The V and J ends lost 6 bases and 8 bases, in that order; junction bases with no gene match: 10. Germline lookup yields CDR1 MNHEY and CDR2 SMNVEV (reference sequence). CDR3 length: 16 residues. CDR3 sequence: CASSPPLAGGLDEQFF. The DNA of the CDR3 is TGTGCCAGCAGCCCCCCACTAGCGGGAGGGCTGGATGAGCAGTTCTTC.

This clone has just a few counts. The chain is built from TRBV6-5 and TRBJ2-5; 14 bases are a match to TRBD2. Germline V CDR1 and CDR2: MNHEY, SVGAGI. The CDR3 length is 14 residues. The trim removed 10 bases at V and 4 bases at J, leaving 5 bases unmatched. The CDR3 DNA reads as TGTGCCACCCCTGGGACTAGCGGGGGAGAGACCCAGTACTTC. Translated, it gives CATPGTSGGETQYF.

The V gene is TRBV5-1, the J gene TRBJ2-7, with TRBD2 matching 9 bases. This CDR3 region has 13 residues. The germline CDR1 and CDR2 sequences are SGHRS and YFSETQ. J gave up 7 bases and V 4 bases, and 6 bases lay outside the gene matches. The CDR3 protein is CASSTSLAGEQYF. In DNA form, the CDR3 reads TGCGCCAGCAGCACCAGTCTAGCGGGAGAGCAGTACTTC.

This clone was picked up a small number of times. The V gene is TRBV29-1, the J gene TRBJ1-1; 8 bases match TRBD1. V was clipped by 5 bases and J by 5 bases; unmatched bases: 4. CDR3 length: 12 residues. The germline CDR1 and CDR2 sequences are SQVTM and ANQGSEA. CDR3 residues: CSVSGGWTEAFF. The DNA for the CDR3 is TGCAGCGTTTCAGGGGGCTGGACTGAAGCTTTCTTT.

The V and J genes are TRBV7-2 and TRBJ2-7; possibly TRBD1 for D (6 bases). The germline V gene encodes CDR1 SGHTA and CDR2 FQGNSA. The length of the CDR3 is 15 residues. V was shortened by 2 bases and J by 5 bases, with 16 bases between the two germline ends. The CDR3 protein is CASSLQQGLNNEQYF. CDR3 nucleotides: TGTGCCAGCAGCTTACAACAGGGCCTTAACAACGAGCAGTACTTC.

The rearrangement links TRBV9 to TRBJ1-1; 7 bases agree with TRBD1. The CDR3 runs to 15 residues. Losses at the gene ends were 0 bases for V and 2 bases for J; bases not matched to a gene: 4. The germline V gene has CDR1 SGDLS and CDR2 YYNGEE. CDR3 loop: CASSVAGQTNTEAFF. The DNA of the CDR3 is TGTGCCAGCAGCGTAGCGGGACAGACTAACACTGAAGCTTTCTTT.

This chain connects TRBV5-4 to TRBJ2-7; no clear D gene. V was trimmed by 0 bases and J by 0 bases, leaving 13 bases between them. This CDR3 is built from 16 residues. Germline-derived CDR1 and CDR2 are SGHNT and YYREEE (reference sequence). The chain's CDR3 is CASSLAVGAPSYEQYF. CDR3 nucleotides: TGTGCCAGCAGCTTGGCCGTCGGAGCCCCCTCCTACGAGCAGTACTTC. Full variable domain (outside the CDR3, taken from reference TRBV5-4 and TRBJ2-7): ETGVTQSPTHLIKTRGQQVTLRCSSQSGHNTVSWYQQALGQGPQFIFQYYREEENGRGNFPPRFSGLQFPNYSSELNVNALELDDSALYLCASSLAVGAPSYEQYFGPGTRLTVT.

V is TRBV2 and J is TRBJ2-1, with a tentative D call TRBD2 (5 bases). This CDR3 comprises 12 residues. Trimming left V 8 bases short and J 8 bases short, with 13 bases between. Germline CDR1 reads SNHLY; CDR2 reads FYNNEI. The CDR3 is CASCSGSHEQFF. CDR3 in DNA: TGTGCCAGCTGCTCGGGGAGCCATGAGCAGTTCTTC.

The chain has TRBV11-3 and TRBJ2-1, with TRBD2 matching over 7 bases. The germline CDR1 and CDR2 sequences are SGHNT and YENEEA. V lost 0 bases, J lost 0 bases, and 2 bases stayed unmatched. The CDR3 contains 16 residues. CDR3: CASSLDGGSSYNEQFF. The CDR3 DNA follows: TGTGCCAGCAGCTTAGATGGCGGGAGCTCCTACAATGAGCAGTTCTTC.

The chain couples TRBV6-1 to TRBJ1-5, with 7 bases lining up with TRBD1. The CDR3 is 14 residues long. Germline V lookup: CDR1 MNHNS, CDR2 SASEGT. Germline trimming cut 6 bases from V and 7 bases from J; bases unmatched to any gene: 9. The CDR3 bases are TGTGCCAGCAGACAGACAGGGTCCAAGCAGCCCCAGCATTTT. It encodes CASRQTGSKQPQHF.

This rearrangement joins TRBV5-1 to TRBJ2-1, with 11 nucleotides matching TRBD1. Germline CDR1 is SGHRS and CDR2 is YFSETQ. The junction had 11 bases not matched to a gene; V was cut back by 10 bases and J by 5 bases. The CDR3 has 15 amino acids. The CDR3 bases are TGCGCCCGGGACAGGGGGATGCGAAAGAACAATGAGCAGTTCTTC. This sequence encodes CARDRGMRKNNEQFF.

In nucleotides, the CDR3 is TGTGCCATCAGTGCTGGGACTAGCGGCCAAGAGACCCAGTACTTC. This encodes CAISAGTSGQETQYF. The rearrangement links TRBV10-3 to TRBJ2-5, with 11 nucleotides matching TRBD2. Per the germline V gene, CDR1 is ENHRY and CDR2 is SYGVKD. Germline trimming cut 4 bases from V and 1 base from J; bases unmatched to any gene: 2. The CDR3 contains 15 residues.

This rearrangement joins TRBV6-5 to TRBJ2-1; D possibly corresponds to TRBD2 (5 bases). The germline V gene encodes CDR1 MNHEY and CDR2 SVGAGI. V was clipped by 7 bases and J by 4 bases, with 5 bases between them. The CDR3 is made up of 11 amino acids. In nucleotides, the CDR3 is TGTGCCAGCACGGGGTACAATGAGCAGTTCTTC. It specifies CASTGYNEQFF.

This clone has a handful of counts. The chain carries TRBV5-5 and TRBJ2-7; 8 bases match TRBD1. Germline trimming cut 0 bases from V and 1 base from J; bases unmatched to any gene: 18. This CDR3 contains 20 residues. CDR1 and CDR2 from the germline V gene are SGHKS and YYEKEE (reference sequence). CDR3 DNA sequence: TGTGCCAGCAGCTTGGGTCTCGCAGGGGGCGGTTTTTCCTTATCCTACGAGCAGTACTTC. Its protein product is CASSLGLAGGGFSLSYEQYF.

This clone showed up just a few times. The CDR3 region has the DNA TGCGCCAGCAGCCGAAGCAGGGTTGACTATGGCTACACCTTC. This codes for CASSRSRVDYGYTF. J is TRBJ1-2 and V is TRBV4-3; a weak D match, TRBD1 (5 bases). Germline V gene lookup returns CDR1 LGHNA and CDR2 YSLEER. V dropped 4 bases and J dropped 3 bases, with 12 bases sitting between them. The CDR3 is 14 residues long.

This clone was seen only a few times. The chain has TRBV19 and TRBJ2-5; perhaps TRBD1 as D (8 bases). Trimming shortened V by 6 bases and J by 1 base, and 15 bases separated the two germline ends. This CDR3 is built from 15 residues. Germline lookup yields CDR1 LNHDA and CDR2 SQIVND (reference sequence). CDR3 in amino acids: CASRDRGGSQETQYF. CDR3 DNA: TGTGCCAGTAGAGACAGGGGCGGGAGCCAAGAGACCCAGTACTTC.

The CDR3 DNA reads as TGCGCCAGCAGCTTGGTGGGGCCTGAGCAGTTCTTC. It codes for CASSLVGPEQFF. The chain is built from TRBV5-1 and TRBJ2-1; a possible D gene is TRBD1 (5 bases). Trimming took off 0 bases at V and 9 bases at J, with 7 bases between the two ends. Germline V CDR1 and CDR2: SGHRS, YFSETQ. This CDR3 spans 12 amino acids.

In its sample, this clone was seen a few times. The CDR3 nucleotides are TGTGCCAGCAGCTTCCCAAACACTGAAGCTTTCTTT. Translated: CASSFPNTEAFF. V and J are TRBV5-4 and TRBJ1-1, with D unresolved. Deletions cut 2 bases from V and 2 bases from J, with 4 bases between. This CDR3 comprises 12 residues. Germline loops: CDR1 SGHNT, CDR2 YYREEE (reference sequence).

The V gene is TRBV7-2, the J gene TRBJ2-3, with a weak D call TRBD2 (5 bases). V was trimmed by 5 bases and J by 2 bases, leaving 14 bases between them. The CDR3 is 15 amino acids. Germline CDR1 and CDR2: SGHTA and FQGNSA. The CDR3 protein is CASSPAGLNTDTQYF. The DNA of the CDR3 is TGTGCCAGCAGCCCGGCGGGCCTTAACACAGATACGCAGTATTTT.

The CDR3 bases are TGCGCCAGCAGCTTGGCCCTCGGGGTACCGCCCCAGCATTTT. Amino acids: CASSLALGVPPQHF. V usage is TRBV5-1 and J usage is TRBJ1-5, with no clear D. Germline V gene sequence: CDR1 SGHRS, CDR2 YFSETQ. V lost 0 bases to trimming and J lost 9 bases, with 13 bases between them. The CDR3 has 14 residues.

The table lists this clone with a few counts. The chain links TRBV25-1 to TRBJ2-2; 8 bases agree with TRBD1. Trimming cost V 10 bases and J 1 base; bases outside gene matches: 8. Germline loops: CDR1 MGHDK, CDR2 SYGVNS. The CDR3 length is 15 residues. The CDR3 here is CATTGGYRNTGELFF. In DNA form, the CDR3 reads TGTGCCACCACAGGGGGGTATAGGAACACCGGGGAGCTGTTTTTT.

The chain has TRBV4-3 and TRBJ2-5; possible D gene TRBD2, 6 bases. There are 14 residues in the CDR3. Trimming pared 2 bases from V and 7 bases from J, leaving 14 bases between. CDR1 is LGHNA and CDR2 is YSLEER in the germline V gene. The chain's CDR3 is CASSQTGLKATQYF. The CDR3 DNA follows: TGCGCCAGCAGCCAAACGGGACTCAAGGCGACCCAGTACTTC.